This TCR beta chain was retrieved from a study of human thymus T cells. Using immunoSEQ multiplex PCR, the repertoire was profiled, and TCRdb retains in-frame clones only, with some absent. The table shows tens of thousands of clones, with approximately 96% occurring only once. The CDR3 loop spans 13 amino acids. Germline-derived CDR1 and CDR2 are SGHKS and YYEKEE (reference sequence). Thymic material originated from resections removed in the course of corrective heart surgery. With respect to this clone: One junction end does not reproduce the germline sequence, and a read error may be involved.

This receptor was taken from a boy under two years old with a congenital heart defect but otherwise immunologically healthy. The J gene is TRBJ1-1, the V gene TRBV5-5, with D possibly being TRBD1 (6 bases). The source material was thymus tissue. CDR3 residues: CASSDYRDTEAFF. The CDR3 bases are TGTGCCAGCAGCGACTACCGGGACACCGAAGCTTTCTTT.